This TCR beta chain was profiled in a study of T-cell memory formation after mild COVID-19. This CDR3 spans 13 amino acids. CDR1 is DFQATT, CDR2 SNEGSKA, per germline (reference sequence). The germline V and J ends were trimmed by 3 bases and 0 bases, with 9 bases remaining between them. TCRdb reprocessed the 5' RACE reads with MiXCR, giving one entry per CDR3 protein. The sample has fewer than 700,000 distinct CDR3 sequences; roughly 22% are singletons. Material: PBMCs or a T cell subset sorted from them (not recorded which). This chain links TRBV20-1 with TRBJ2-7, with D tentatively TRBD2 (6 bases). This receptor was obtained from an adult woman who had mild COVID-19 (a few samples of this study predate the infection). Cell type and time point are not known. The DNA of the CDR3 is TGCAGTGCTAGCCGGGGGACCTCCTACGAGCAGTACTTC. Its translation: CSASRGTSYEQYF.